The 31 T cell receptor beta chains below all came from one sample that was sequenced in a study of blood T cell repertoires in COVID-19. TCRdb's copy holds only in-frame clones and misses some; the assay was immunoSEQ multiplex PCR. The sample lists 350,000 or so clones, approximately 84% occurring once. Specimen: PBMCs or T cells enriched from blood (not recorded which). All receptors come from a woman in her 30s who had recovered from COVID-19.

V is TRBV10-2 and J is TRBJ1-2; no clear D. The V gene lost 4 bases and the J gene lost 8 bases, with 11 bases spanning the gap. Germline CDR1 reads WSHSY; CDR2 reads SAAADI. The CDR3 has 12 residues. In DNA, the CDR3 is TGCGCCAGCAGTGGTTTGGGCGGGGGCTACACCTTC. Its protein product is CASSGLGGGYTF.

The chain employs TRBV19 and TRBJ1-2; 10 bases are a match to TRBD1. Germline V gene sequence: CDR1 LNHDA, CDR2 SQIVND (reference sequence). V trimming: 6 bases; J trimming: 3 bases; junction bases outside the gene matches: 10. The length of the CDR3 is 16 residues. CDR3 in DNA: TGTGCCAGTAGAACCCAGACAGGGGGCAAATACTATGGCTACACCTTC. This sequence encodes CASRTQTGGKYYGYTF.

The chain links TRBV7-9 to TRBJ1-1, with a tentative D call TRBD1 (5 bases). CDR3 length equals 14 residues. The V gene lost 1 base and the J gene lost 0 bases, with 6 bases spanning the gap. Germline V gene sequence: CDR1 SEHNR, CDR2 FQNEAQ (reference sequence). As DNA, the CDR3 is TGTGCCAGCAGCTTAGTACAGGTGAACACTGAAGCTTTCTTT. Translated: CASSLVQVNTEAFF. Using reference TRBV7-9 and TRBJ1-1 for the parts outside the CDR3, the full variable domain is DTGVSQNPRHKITKRGQNVTFRCDPISEHNRLYWYRQTLGQGPEFLTYFQNEAQLEKSRLLSDRFSAERPKGSFSTLEIQRTEQGDSAMYLCASSLVQVNTEAFFGQGTRLTVV.

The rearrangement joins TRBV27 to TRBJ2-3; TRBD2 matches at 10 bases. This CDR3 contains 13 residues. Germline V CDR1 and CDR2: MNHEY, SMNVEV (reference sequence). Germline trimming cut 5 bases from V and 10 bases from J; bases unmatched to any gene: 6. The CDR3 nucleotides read TGTGCCAGCAGTGCCTGGACTAGCGGTGCGCAGTATTTT. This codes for CASSAWTSGAQYF.

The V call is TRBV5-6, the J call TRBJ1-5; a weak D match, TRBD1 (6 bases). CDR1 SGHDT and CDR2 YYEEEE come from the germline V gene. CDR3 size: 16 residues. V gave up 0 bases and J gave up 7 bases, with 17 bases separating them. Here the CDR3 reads CASSLAGGGAAQPQHF. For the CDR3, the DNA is TGTGCCAGCAGCTTGGCCGGGGGGGGCGCGGCCCAGCCCCAGCATTTT.

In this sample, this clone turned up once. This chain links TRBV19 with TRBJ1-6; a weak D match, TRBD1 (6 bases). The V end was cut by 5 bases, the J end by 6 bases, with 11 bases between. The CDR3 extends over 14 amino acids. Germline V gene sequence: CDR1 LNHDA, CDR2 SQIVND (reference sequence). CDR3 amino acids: CASSFQGPNSPLHF. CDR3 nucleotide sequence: TGTGCCAGTAGTTTCCAGGGGCCTAATTCACCCCTCCACTTT.

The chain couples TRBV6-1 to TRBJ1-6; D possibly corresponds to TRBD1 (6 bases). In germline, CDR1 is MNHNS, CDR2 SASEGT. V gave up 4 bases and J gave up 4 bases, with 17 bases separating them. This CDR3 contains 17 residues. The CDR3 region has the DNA TGTGCCAGCAGTGGGGAGAGACAGGAGATATATAATTCACCCCTCCACTTT. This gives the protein CASSGERQEIYNSPLHF.

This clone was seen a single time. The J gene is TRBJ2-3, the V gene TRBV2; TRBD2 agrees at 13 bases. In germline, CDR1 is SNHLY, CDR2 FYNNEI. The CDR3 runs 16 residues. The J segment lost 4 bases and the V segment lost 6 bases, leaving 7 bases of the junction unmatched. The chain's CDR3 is CASRQRLAGGPDTQYF. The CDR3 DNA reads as TGTGCCAGCAGGCAACGACTAGCGGGGGGACCAGATACGCAGTATTTT. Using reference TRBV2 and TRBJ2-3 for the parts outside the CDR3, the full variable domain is EPEVTQTPSHQVTQMGQEVILRCVPISNHLYFYWYRQILGQKVEFLVSFYNNEISEKSEIFDDQFSVERPDGSNFTLKIRSTKLEDSAMYFCASRQRLAGGPDTQYFGPGTRLTVL.

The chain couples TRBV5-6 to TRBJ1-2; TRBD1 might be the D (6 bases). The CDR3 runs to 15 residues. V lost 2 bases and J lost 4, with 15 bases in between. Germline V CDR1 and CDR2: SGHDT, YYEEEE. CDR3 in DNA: TGTGCCAGCAGCTTACAGGGCGCAGCGGTCTATGGCTACACCTTC. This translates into CASSLQGAAVYGYTF.

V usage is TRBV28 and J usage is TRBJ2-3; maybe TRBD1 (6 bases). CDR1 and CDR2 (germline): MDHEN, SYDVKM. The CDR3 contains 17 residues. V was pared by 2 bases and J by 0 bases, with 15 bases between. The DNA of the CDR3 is TGTGCCAGCAGTTTAATCCGGACAGCCCTTAGCACAGATACGCAGTATTTT. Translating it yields CASSLIRTALSTDTQYF.

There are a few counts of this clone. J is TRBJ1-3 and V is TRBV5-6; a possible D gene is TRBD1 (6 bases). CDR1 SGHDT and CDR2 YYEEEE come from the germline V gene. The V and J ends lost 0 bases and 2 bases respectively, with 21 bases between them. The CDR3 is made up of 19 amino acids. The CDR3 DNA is TGTGCCAGCAGCTTGGCGTTTGCACACAGGGTGGAAGCTGGAAACACCATATATTTT. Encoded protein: CASSLAFAHRVEAGNTIYF.

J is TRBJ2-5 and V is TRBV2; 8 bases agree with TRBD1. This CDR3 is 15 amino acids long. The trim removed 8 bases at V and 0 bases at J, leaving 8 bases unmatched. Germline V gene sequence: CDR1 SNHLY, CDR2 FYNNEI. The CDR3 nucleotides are TGTGCCAGCCCTTCCTCGACAGGGGACCAAGAGACCCAGTACTTC. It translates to CASPSSTGDQETQYF.

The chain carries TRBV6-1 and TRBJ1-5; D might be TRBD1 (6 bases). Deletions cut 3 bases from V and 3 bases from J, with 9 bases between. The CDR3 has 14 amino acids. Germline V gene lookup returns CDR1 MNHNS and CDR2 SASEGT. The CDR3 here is CASSDRDNNQPQHF. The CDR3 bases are TGTGCCAGCAGTGACCGGGACAACAATCAGCCCCAGCATTTT.

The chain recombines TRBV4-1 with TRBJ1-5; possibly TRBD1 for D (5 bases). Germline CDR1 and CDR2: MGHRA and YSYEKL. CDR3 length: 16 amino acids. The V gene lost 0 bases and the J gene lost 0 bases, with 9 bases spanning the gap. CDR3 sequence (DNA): TGCGCCAGCAGCCAAGATGGGGGGAATAGCAATCAGCCCCAGCATTTT. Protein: CASSQDGGNSNQPQHF.

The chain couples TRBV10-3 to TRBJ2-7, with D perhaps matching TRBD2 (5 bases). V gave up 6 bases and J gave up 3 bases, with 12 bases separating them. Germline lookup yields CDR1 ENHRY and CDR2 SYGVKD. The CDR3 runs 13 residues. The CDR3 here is CAISLLVGYEQYF. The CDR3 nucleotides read TGTGCCATCAGCCTACTAGTCGGCTACGAGCAGTACTTC.

The CDR3 is CASSLGSGTDTQYF. CDR3 in DNA: TGTGCCAGCAGCTTAGGTAGCGGCACAGATACGCAGTATTTT. The chain links TRBV7-2 to TRBJ2-3, with D possibly being TRBD2 (5 bases). The CDR3 runs to 14 residues. CDR1 is SGHTA and CDR2 is FQGNSA in the germline V gene. The ends were cut back, 1 base at V and 1 base at J, with 6 bases in the middle.

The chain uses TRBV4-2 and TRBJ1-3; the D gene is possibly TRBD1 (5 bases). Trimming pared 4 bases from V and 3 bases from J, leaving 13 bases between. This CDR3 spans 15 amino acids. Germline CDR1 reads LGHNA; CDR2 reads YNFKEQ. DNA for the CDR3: TGTGCCAGCAGCCCCACACGGGGGAATGGAAACACCATATATTTT. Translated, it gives CASSPTRGNGNTIYF.

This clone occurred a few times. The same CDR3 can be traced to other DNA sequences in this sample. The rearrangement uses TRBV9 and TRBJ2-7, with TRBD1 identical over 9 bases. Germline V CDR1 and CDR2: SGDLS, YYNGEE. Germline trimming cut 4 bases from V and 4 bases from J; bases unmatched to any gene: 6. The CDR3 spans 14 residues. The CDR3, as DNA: TGTGCCAGCAGCTCCCGGGACAGGGTATACGAGCAGTACTTC. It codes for CASSSRDRVYEQYF.

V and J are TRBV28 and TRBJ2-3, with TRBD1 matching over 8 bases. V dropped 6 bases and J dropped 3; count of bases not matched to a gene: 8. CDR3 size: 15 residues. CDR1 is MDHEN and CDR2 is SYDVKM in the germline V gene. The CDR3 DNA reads TGTGCCAGCAGCGACAGGGGTTCGCGGACAGATACGCAGTATTTT. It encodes CASSDRGSRTDTQYF.

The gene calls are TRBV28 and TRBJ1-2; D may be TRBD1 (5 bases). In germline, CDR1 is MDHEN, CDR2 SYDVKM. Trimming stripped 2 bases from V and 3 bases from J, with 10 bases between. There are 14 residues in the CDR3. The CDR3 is CASSLGVRDYGYTF. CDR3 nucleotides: TGTGCCAGCAGTTTAGGCGTCAGGGACTATGGCTACACCTTC.

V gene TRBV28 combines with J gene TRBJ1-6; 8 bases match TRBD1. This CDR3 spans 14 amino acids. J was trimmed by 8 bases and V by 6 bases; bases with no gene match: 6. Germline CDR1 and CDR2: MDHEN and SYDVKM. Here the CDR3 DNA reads TGTGCCAGCAGATTACAGGGGGTATATTCACCCCTCCACTTT. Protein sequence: CASRLQGVYSPLHF.

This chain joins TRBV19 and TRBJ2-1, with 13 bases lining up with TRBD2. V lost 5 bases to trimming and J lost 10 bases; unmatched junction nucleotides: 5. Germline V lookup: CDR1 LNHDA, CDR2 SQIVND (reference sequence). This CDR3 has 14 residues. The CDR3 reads CASSPRLAGGEQFF. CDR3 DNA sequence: TGTGCCAGTAGTCCCCGACTAGCGGGGGGCGAGCAGTTCTTC. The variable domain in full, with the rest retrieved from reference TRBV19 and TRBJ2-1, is DGGITQSPKYLFRKEGQNVTLSCEQNLNHDAMYWYRQDPGQGLRLIYYSQIVNDFQKGDIAEGYSVSREKKESFPLTVTSAQKNPTAFYLCASSPRLAGGEQFFGPGTRLTVL.

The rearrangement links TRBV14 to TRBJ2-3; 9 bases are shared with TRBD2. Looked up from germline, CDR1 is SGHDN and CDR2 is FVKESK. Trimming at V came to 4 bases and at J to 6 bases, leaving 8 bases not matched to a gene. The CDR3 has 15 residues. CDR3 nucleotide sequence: TGTGCCAGCAGCCGACAGGGCGGGGGGGCCGATACGCAGTATTTT. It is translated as CASSRQGGGADTQYF.

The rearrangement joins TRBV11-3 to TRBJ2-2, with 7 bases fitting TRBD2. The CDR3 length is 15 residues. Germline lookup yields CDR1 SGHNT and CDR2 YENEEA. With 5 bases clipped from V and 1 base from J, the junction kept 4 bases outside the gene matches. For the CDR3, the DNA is TGTGCCAGCAGCCCGGGACTACTGAACACCGGGGAGCTGTTTTTT. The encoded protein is CASSPGLLNTGELFF. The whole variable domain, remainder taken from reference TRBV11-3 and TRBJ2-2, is EAGVVQSPRYKIIEKKQPVAFWCNPISGHNTLYWYLQNLGQGPELLIRYENEEAVDDSQLPKDRFSAERLKGVDSTLKIQPAELGDSAVYLCASSPGLLNTGELFFGEGSRLTVL.

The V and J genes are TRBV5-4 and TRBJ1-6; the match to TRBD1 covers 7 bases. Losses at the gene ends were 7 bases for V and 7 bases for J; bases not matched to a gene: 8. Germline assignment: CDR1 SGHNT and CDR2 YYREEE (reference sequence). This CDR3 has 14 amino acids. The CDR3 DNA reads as TGTGCCAGCCGGACAGGCCCTATGAATTCACCCCTCCACTTT. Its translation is CASRTGPMNSPLHF.

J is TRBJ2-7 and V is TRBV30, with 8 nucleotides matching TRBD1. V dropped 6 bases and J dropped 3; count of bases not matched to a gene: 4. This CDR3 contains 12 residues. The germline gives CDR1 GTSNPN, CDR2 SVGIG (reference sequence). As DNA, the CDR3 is TGTGCCTGCTCCGGGACAGGCTACGAGCAGTACTTC. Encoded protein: CACSGTGYEQYF.

In nucleotides, the CDR3 is TGTGCCAGTAGTATACTAGAAACCGCAACTAATGAAAAACTGTTTTTT. Its translation: CASSILETATNEKLFF. V and J are TRBV19 and TRBJ1-4; D remains ambiguous. In germline, CDR1 is LNHDA, CDR2 SQIVND (reference sequence). This CDR3 spans 16 amino acids. V dropped 2 bases and J dropped 0 bases, with 10 bases sitting between them.

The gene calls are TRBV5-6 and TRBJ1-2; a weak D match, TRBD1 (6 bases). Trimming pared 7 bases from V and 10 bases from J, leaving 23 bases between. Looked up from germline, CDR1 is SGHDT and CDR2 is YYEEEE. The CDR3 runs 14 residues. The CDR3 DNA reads TGTGCCAGCGTCCCAGGGGACGACAGCAGCTTCTACACCTTC. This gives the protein CASVPGDDSSFYTF.

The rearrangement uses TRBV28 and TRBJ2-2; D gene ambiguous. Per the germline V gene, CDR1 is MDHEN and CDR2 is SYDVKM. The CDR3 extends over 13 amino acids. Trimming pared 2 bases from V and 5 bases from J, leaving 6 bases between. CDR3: CASSLVRTGELFF. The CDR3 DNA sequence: TGTGCCAGCAGTTTAGTACGGACCGGGGAGCTGTTTTTT.

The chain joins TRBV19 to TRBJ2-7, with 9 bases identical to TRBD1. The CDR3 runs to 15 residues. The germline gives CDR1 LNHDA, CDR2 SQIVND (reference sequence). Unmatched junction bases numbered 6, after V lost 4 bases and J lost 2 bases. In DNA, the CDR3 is TGTGCCAGTAGTACGCGGACAGGGGACGCCTACGAGCAGTACTTC. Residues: CASSTRTGDAYEQYF. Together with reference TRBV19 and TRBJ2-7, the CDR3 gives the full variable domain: DGGITQSPKYLFRKEGQNVTLSCEQNLNHDAMYWYRQDPGQGLRLIYYSQIVNDFQKGDIAEGYSVSREKKESFPLTVTSAQKNPTAFYLCASSTRTGDAYEQYFGPGTRLTVT.

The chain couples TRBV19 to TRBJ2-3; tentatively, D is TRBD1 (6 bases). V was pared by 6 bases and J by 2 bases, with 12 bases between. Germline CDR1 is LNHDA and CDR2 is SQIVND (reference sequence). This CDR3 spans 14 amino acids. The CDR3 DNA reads TGTGCCAGTAGACAGGGCTCCGACACAGATACGCAGTATTTT. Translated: CASRQGSDTDTQYF.